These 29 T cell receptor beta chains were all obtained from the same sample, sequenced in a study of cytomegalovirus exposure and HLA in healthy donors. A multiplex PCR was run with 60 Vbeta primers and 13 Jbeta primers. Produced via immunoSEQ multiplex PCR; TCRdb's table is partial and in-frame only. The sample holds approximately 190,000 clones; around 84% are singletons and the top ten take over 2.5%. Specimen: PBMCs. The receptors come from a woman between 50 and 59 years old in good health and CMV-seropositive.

CDR3 DNA sequence: TGTGCCAGCAGTCCCCGGGGGGATTCGGGCGAGCAGTACTTC. Translating gives CASSPRGDSGEQYF. The chain links TRBV6-5 to TRBJ2-7, with 7 bases identical to TRBD2. Trimming cost V 5 bases and J 6 bases; bases outside gene matches: 10. Germline lookup yields CDR1 MNHEY and CDR2 SVGAGI. The CDR3 sequence is 14 residues long.

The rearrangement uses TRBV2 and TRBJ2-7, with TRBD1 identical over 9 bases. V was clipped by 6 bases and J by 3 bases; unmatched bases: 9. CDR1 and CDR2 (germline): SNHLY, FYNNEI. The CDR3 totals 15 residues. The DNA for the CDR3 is TGTGCCAGCAGAGCCACAGGGGGCGCGGTCTACGAGCAGTACTTC. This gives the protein CASRATGGAVYEQYF.

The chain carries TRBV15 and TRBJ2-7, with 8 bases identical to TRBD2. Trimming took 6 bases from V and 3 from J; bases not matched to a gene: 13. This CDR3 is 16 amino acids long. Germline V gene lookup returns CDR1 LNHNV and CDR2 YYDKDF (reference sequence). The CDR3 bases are TGTGCCACCAGTTCCCCGGGGGGGGCTCGGGTCTACGAGCAGTACTTC. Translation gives CATSSPGGARVYEQYF.

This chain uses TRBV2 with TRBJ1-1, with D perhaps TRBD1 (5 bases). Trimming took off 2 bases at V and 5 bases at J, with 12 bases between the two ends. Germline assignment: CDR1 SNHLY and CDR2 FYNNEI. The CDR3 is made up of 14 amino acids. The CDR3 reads CASSERGVGTEAFF. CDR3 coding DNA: TGTGCCAGCAGTGAACGGGGGGTCGGGACTGAAGCTTTCTTT.

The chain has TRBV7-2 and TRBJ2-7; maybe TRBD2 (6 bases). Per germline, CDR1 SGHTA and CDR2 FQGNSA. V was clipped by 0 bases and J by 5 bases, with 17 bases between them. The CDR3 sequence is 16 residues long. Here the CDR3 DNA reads TGTGCCAGCAGCTTAGCGAGGACTACCCGGGCCGACGAGCAGTACTTC. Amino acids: CASSLARTTRADEQYF.

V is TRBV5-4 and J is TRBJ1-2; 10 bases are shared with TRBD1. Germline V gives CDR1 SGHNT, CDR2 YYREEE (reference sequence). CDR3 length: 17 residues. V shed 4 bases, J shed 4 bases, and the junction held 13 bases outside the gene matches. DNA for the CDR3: TGTGCCAGCAGCATCTGGAAGCCGGGACAGGGGATCTATGGCTACACCTTC. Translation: CASSIWKPGQGIYGYTF.

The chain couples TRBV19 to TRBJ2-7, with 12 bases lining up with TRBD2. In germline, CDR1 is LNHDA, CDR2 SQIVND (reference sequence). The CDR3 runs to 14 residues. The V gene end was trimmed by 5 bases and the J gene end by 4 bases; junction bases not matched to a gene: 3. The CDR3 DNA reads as TGTGCCAGTAGTCTTACTAGCGGGGGGTACGAGCAGTACTTC. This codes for CASSLTSGGYEQYF.

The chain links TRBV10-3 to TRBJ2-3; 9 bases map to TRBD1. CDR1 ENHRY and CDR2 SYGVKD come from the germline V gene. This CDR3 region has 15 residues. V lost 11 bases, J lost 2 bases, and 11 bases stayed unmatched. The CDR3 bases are TGTGCCGCCCGACCGGGACAGGGATCCACAGATACGCAGTATTTT. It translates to CAARPGQGSTDTQYF.

The chain's CDR3 is CASSQGLTGVTDTQYF. CDR3 coding DNA: TGTGCCAGCAGCCAAGGTCTAACGGGGGTCACAGATACGCAGTATTTT. The V call is TRBV4-2, the J call TRBJ2-3; D is perhaps TRBD2 (6 bases). Germline V lookup: CDR1 LGHNA, CDR2 YNFKEQ. The CDR3 loop spans 16 amino acids. The V and J ends lost 1 base and 2 bases respectively, with 13 bases between them.

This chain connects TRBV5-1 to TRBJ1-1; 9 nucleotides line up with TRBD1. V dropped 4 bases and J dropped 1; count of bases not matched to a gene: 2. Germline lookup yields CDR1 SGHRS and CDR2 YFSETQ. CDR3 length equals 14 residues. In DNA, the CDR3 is TGCGCCAGCAGCCGGGACAGGGCGAACACTGAAGCTTTCTTT. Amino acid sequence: CASSRDRANTEAFF.

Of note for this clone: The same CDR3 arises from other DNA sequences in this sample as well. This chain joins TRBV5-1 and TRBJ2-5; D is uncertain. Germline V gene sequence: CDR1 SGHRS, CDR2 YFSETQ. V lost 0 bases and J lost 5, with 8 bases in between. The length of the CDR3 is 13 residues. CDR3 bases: TGCGCCAGCAGCTTGGTTCCCCTGGAGACCCAGTACTTC. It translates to CASSLVPLETQYF.

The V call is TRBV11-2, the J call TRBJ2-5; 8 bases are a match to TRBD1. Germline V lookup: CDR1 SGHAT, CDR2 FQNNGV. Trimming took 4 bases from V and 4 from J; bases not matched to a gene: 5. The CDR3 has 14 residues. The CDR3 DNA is TGTGCCAGCAGCTCACGGACAGGGATAGAGACCCAGTACTTC. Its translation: CASSSRTGIETQYF.

CDR3 bases: TGTGCCAGCAGCCCAGGACTAGCGGGGGTAGAGACCCAGTACTTC. This gives the protein CASSPGLAGVETQYF. This sequence joins TRBV5-6 and TRBJ2-5, with 13 bases lining up with TRBD2. Germline V gives CDR1 SGHDT, CDR2 YYEEEE. The CDR3 totals 15 residues. The ends lost 4 bases at V and 4 bases at J; junction bases unmatched: 4.

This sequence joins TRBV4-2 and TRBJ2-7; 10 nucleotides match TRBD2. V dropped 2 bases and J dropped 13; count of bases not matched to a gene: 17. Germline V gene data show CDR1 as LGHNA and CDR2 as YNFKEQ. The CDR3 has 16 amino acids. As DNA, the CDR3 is TGTGCCAGCAGCCAATTAAGCGGGGGGGCAGCGACGAGCTTATACTTC. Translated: CASSQLSGGAATSLYF.

As DNA, the CDR3 is TGTGCCAGCAGCTTCAAGGGGGATAAAAATACGCAGTATTTT. This gives the protein CASSFKGDKNTQYF. V and J are TRBV7-8 and TRBJ2-3; D is perhaps TRBD1 (6 bases). Trimming left V 3 bases short and J 7 bases short, with 14 bases between. This CDR3 contains 14 residues. Germline loops: CDR1 SGHVS, CDR2 FQNEAQ.

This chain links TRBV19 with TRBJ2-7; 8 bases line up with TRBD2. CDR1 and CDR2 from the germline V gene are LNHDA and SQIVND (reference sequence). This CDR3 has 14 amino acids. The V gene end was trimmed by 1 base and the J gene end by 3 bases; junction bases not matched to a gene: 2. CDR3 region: CASSIGSGVYEQYF. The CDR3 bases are TGTGCCAGTAGTATAGGTAGCGGGGTCTACGAGCAGTACTTC.

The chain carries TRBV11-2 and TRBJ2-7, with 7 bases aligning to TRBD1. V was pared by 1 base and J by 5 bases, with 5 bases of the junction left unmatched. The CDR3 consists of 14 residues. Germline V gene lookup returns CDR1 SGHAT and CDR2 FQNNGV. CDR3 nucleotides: TGTGCCAGCAGCTTAGTCCAGGGGGAAAACGAGCAGTACTTC. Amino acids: CASSLVQGENEQYF.

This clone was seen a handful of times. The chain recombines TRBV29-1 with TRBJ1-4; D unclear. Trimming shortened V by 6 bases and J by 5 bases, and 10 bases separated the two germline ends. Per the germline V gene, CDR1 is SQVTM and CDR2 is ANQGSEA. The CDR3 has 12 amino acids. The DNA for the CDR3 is TGCAGCGTATTAGCTAGAAATGAAAAACTGTTTTTT. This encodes CSVLARNEKLFF.

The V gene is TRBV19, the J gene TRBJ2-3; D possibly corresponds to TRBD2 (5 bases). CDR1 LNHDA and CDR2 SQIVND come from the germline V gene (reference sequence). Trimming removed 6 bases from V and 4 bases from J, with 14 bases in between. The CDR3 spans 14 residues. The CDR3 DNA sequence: TGTGCCAGTAGCCGGACTCCTACGCCAGATACGCAGTATTTT. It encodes CASSRTPTPDTQYF.

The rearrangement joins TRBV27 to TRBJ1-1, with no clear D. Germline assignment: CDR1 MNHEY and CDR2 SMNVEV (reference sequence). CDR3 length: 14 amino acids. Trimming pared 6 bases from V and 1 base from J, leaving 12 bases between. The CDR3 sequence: CASRWVGQNTEAFF. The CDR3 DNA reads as TGTGCCAGCAGGTGGGTGGGCCAGAACACTGAAGCTTTCTTT.

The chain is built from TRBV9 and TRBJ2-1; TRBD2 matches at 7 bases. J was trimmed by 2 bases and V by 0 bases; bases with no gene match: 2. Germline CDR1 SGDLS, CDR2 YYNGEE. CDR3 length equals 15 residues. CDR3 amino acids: CASSVDGGTYNEQFF. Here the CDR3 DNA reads TGTGCCAGCAGCGTAGACGGGGGGACCTACAATGAGCAGTTCTTC.

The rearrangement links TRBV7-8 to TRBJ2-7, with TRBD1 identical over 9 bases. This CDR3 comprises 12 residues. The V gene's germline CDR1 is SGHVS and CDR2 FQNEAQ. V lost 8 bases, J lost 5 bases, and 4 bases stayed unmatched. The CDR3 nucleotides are TGTGCCAGCGAAGGACAGGGGAACGAGCAGTACTTC. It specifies CASEGQGNEQYF.

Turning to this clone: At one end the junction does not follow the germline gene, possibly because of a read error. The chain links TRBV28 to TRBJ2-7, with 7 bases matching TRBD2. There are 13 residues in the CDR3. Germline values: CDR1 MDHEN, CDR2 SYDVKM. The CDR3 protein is CASTTGGPYGQYF. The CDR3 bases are TGTGCCAGCACCACGGGGGGACCCTACGGGCAGTACTTC.

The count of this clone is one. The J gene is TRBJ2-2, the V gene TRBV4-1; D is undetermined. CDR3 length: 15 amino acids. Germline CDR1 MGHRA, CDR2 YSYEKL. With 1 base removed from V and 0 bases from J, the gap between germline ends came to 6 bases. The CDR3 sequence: CASSQGLANTGELFF. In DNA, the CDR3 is TGCGCCAGCAGCCAAGGTCTCGCGAACACCGGGGAGCTGTTTTTT.

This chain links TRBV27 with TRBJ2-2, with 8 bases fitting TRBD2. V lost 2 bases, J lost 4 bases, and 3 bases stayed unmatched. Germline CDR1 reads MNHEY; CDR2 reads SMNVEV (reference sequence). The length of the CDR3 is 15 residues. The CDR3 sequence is CASSLITSGTGELFF. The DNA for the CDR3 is TGTGCCAGCAGTTTAATTACTAGCGGCACCGGGGAGCTGTTTTTT.

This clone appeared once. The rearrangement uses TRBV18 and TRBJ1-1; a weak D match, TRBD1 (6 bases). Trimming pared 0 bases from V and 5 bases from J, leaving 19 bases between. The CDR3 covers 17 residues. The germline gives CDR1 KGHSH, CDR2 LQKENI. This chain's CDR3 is CASSPPVETGKGTEAFF. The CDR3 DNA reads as TGTGCCAGCTCACCACCGGTGGAAACAGGGAAGGGTACTGAAGCTTTCTTT.

CDR3 in amino acids: CASKRLFLAGNTIYF. Here the CDR3 DNA reads TGTGCCAGCAAACGCCTATTCTTAGCCGGAAACACCATATATTTT. This chain connects TRBV28 to TRBJ1-3; D remains unclear. CDR1 is MDHEN, CDR2 SYDVKM, per germline. V shed 7 bases and J shed 4 bases, with 17 bases lying between them. The CDR3 runs to 15 residues.

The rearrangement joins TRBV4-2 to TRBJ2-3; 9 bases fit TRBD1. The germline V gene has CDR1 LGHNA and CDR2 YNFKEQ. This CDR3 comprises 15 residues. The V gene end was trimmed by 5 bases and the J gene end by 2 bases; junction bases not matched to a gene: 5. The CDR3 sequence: CASSSRDRVTDTQYF. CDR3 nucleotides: TGTGCCAGCAGCAGCCGGGACAGGGTCACAGATACGCAGTATTTT.

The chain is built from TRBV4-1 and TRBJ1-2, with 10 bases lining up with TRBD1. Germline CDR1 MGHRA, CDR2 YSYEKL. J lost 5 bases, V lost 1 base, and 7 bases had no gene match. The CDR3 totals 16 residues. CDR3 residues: CASSQARQGAYYGYTF. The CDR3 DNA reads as TGCGCCAGCAGCCAAGCCAGACAGGGGGCTTATTATGGCTACACCTTC.